Presented here are 20 T cell receptor beta chains from one specimen sequenced in a study of blood T cell repertoires in COVID-19. Repertoires were generated with immunoSEQ multiplex PCR, while TCRdb's copy carries only in-frame clones and drops some. The sample contains 250,000 to 300,000 clones, approximately 90% of which appear only once. Sequenced sample: peripheral blood. The receptors here all came from a woman in her thirties with COVID-19, enrolled during active disease.

Regarding this clone: This sample also contains other DNA sequences that code for the same CDR3. The chain recombines TRBV6-5 with TRBJ1-1; unclear D gene. Deletions cut 5 bases from V and 1 base from J, with 11 bases between. The CDR3 spans 14 residues. The germline gives CDR1 MNHEY, CDR2 SVGAGI. In DNA, the CDR3 is TGTGCCAGCAGTCCCGACCGGGGGAACACTGAAGCTTTCTTT. Protein product: CASSPDRGNTEAFF.

The V call is TRBV18, the J call TRBJ1-3; a possible D gene is TRBD1 (5 bases). V gave up 8 bases and J gave up 0 bases, with 14 bases separating them. The CDR3 sequence is 15 residues long. The germline V gene has CDR1 KGHSH and CDR2 LQKENI. CDR3 sequence reads: CASRRGTVSGNTIYF. The CDR3, as DNA: TGTGCCAGCCGACGGGGGACCGTCTCTGGAAACACCATATATTTT.

V usage is TRBV28 and J usage is TRBJ2-7; a possible D gene is TRBD2 (6 bases). This CDR3 region has 14 residues. From germline, CDR1 is MDHEN and CDR2 SYDVKM. V lost 4 bases and J lost 0, with 10 bases in between. The CDR3 is CASSSTRVSYEQYF. For the CDR3, the DNA is TGTGCCAGCAGTTCGACTAGAGTCTCCTACGAGCAGTACTTC.

This clone has only one observation. CDR3 bases: TGTGCCAGTAGTATTGGGACTGATAATCAGCCCCAGCATTTT. This sequence encodes CASSIGTDNQPQHF. This chain links TRBV19 with TRBJ1-5, with D possibly TRBD1 on 5 matching bases. The germline V gene has CDR1 LNHDA and CDR2 SQIVND (reference sequence). The CDR3 loop spans 14 amino acids. V lost 3 bases to trimming and J lost 4 bases, with 10 bases between them.

This clone was observed once. V gene TRBV7-9 combines with J gene TRBJ1-6; D might be TRBD1 (5 bases). Trimming shortened V by 4 bases and J by 0 bases, and 10 bases separated the two germline ends. The CDR3 extends over 16 amino acids. CDR1 is SEHNR and CDR2 is FQNEAQ in the germline V gene (reference sequence). The CDR3 protein is CASSSDTRSYNSPLHF. DNA for the CDR3: TGTGCCAGCAGCTCGGACACTCGCTCCTATAATTCACCCCTCCACTTT.

This chain uses TRBV14 with TRBJ1-1; D gene ambiguous. The CDR3 is 13 residues long. Germline loops: CDR1 SGHDN, CDR2 FVKESK. Trimming shortened V by 4 bases and J by 1 base, and 7 bases separated the two germline ends. CDR3 amino acids: CASSLVRNTEAFF. DNA for the CDR3: TGTGCCAGCAGCCTAGTTAGGAACACTGAAGCTTTCTTT. Based on the CDR3 plus reference TRBV14 and TRBJ1-1, the full variable domain is EAGVTQFPSHSVIEKGQTVTLRCDPISGHDNLYWYRRVMGKEIKFLLHFVKESKQDESGMPNNRFLAERTGGTYSTLKVQPAELEDSGVYFCASSLVRNTEAFFGQGTRLTVV.

V and J are TRBV2 and TRBJ1-3; possibly TRBD1 for D (5 bases). V was shortened by 6 bases and J by 1 base, with 16 bases between the two germline ends. This CDR3 is 16 amino acids long. CDR1 SNHLY and CDR2 FYNNEI come from the germline V gene. The CDR3 here is CASRFRVARSGNTIYF. The CDR3 DNA follows: TGTGCCAGCAGATTCAGGGTTGCGAGATCTGGAAACACCATATATTTT.

The V gene is TRBV5-1, the J gene TRBJ1-3, with 9 positions matching TRBD1. V lost 4 bases, J lost 0 bases, and 8 bases stayed unmatched. Germline V gene lookup returns CDR1 SGHRS and CDR2 YFSETQ. This CDR3 region has 17 residues. As DNA, the CDR3 is TGCGCCAGCAGCCTACAGGGGGCTCTCTACTCTGGAAACACCATATATTTT. This sequence encodes CASSLQGALYSGNTIYF.

V gene TRBV4-1 combines with J gene TRBJ1-1; 8 bases align to TRBD1. Trimming took 0 bases from V and 5 from J; bases not matched to a gene: 5. Germline CDR1 and CDR2: MGHRA and YSYEKL. The CDR3 spans 15 residues. This chain's CDR3 is CASSQDAGGRTEAFF. DNA of the CDR3: TGCGCCAGCAGCCAAGATGCAGGGGGCAGAACTGAAGCTTTCTTT.

V usage is TRBV30 and J usage is TRBJ2-7, with a tentative D call TRBD1 (6 bases). Trimming shortened V by 4 bases and J by 6 bases, and 16 bases separated the two germline ends. The CDR3 has 13 amino acids. Per germline, CDR1 GTSNPN and CDR2 SVGIG (reference sequence). In DNA, the CDR3 is TGTGCCTGGACGGGGCAGGGGAAACGCGAGCAGTACTTC. Translated, it gives CAWTGQGKREQYF.

The V call is TRBV5-1, the J call TRBJ2-5, with 11 nucleotides matching TRBD2. J gave up 1 base and V 4 bases, and 6 bases lay outside the gene matches. The V gene's germline CDR1 is SGHRS and CDR2 YFSETQ. The CDR3 runs 16 residues. The CDR3 region is CASSEGLAGPQETQYF. The DNA for the CDR3 is TGCGCCAGCAGCGAAGGACTAGCGGGCCCCCAAGAGACCCAGTACTTC.

The genes are TRBV18 and TRBJ2-3, with D possibly matching TRBD1 (6 bases). CDR1 and CDR2 (germline): KGHSH, LQKENI. Trimming removed 2 bases from V and 0 bases from J, with 9 bases in between. The CDR3 is 15 amino acids. The CDR3 spells CASSPDRRSTDTQYF. The CDR3 DNA reads as TGTGCCAGCTCACCAGACAGGAGGAGCACAGATACGCAGTATTTT. The variable domain in full, with the rest retrieved from reference TRBV18 and TRBJ2-3, is NAGVMQNPRHLVRRRGQEARLRCSPMKGHSHVYWYRQLPEEGLKFMVYLQKENIIDESGMPKERFSAEFPKEGPSILRIQQVVRGDSAAYFCASSPDRRSTDTQYFGPGTRLTVL.

This rearrangement joins TRBV20-1 to TRBJ1-5; tentative D call: TRBD1 (6 bases). The CDR3 totals 13 residues. CDR1 and CDR2 (germline): DFQATT, SNEGSKA (reference sequence). Trimming removed 3 bases at V and 5 bases at J, with 11 bases between. The DNA for the CDR3 is TGCAGTGCTAGTACAGGGCAGGATCAGCCCCAGCATTTT. Its protein is CSASTGQDQPQHF.

The CDR3 region has the DNA TGTGCCAGCAGCTTCAGGGGTTCACCCCTCCACTTT. Protein: CASSFRGSPLHF. The gene calls are TRBV5-4 and TRBJ1-6; possibly TRBD1 for D (6 bases). Trimming cost V 2 bases and J 9 bases, with 6 bases left between them. CDR3 length: 12 residues. CDR1 and CDR2 (germline): SGHNT, YYREEE (reference sequence).

This rearrangement joins TRBV28 to TRBJ1-5; tentative D call: TRBD1 (6 bases). Trimming shortened V by 3 bases and J by 7 bases, and 13 bases separated the two germline ends. This CDR3 is 14 amino acids long. Per the germline V gene, CDR1 is MDHEN and CDR2 is SYDVKM. The CDR3 reads CASSLAGAWQPQHF. In DNA, the CDR3 is TGTGCCAGCAGTTTGGCGGGGGCTTGGCAGCCCCAGCATTTT.

The V gene is TRBV6-6, the J gene TRBJ2-7, with 9 bases identical to TRBD1. The CDR3 contains 12 residues. Germline loops: CDR1 MNHNY, CDR2 SVGAGI (reference sequence). J lost 13 bases, V lost 2 bases, and 6 bases had no gene match. DNA for the CDR3: TGTGCCAGCAGTTACCTGGACAGGGGAGTCTACTTC. Translating it yields CASSYLDRGVYF.

This chain uses TRBV6-5 with TRBJ2-1, with TRBD2 identical over 7 bases. The V segment lost 4 bases and the J segment 3 bases; nucleotides outside the gene matches: 6. The germline V gene encodes CDR1 MNHEY and CDR2 SVGAGI. The CDR3 sequence is 15 residues long. CDR3 in amino acids: CASSLGLPNYNEQFF. The CDR3 nucleotides are TGTGCCAGCAGTTTGGGACTACCAAACTACAATGAGCAGTTCTTC.

This chain uses TRBV5-5 with TRBJ1-3; TRBD1 agrees at 7 bases. The CDR3 covers 17 residues. Germline-derived CDR1 and CDR2 are SGHKS and YYEKEE (reference sequence). Trimming cost V 1 base and J 0 bases; bases outside gene matches: 7. The CDR3, as DNA: TGTGCCAGCAGCTTGTGGACAGGCCGTGACTCTGGAAACACCATATATTTT. Its protein product is CASSLWTGRDSGNTIYF.

The rearrangement uses TRBV20-1 and TRBJ2-3; TRBD2 might be the D (6 bases). The germline V gene encodes CDR1 DFQATT and CDR2 SNEGSKA (reference sequence). The CDR3 has 14 residues. The V end lost 3 bases, the J end lost 2 bases, and 12 bases lay between the germline ends. The CDR3 bases are TGCAGTGCTAGTTCTGCGGGAAACACAGATACGCAGTATTTT. Protein sequence: CSASSAGNTDTQYF.

The V gene is TRBV19, the J gene TRBJ1-1, with 7 nucleotides matching TRBD1. Germline CDR1 LNHDA, CDR2 SQIVND (reference sequence). The J segment lost 2 bases and the V segment lost 5 bases, leaving 5 bases of the junction unmatched. This CDR3 is built from 14 residues. This chain's CDR3 is CASSPTGINTEAFF. CDR3 DNA: TGTGCCAGTAGTCCGACAGGGATTAACACTGAAGCTTTCTTT.